This T cell receptor beta chain was identified during a study of blood T cell repertoires in COVID-19. Study overall: The origin of the acute and convalescent COVID-19 samples was the United States, Italy and Spain. In each case, the material was cDNA or gDNA derived from T cells, B-cell-depleted T cells, or PBMCs.

Per the study methods: Amplified reference gene primers provided the basis for estimating nucleated cell counts. Using immunoSEQ multiplex PCR, the repertoire was profiled, and TCRdb retains in-frame clones only, with some absent. The V and J calls and clone size are taken from that table; D and trimming were inferred from the DNA. Of hundreds of thousands of clones in the sample, approximately 82% were seen once. Per germline, CDR1 MDHEN and CDR2 SYDVKM. Unmatched junction bases numbered 3, after V lost 5 bases and J lost 3 bases. This CDR3 spans 13 amino acids. Sequenced sample: peripheral blood. The rearrangement links TRBV28 to TRBJ2-7; 8 bases fit TRBD1. The sequence came from a woman over 75 with acute or convalescent COVID-19. CDR3 nucleotide sequence: TGTGCCAGCAGTCGGACAGGGAGCTACGAGCAGTACTTC. It translates to CASSRTGSYEQYF.